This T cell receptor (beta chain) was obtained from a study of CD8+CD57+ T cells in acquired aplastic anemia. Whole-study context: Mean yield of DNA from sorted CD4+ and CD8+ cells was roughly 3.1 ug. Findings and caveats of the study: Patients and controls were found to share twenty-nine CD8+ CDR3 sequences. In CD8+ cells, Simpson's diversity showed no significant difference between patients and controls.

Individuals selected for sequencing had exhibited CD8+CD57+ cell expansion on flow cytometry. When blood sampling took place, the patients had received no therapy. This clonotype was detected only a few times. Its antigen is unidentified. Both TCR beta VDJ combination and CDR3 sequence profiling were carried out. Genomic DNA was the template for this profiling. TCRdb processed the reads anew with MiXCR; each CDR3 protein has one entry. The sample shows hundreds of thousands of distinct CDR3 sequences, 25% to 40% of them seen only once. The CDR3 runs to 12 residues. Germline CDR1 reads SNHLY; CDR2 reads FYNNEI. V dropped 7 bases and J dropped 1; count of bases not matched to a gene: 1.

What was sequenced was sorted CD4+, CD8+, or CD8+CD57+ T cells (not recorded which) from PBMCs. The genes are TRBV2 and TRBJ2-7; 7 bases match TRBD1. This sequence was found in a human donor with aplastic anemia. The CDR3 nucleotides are TGTGCCAGCAAGGGACAGTCCTACGAGCAGTACTTC. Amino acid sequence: CASKGQSYEQYF.